The clone carrying this TCR beta chain has just a few counts. The antigen is not known. The data derive from a study of CD8 T cells in Susac syndrome. Study results and limitations: There was no clonal expansion in the CD4+ T cell repertoires of Susac syndrome.

RNA in amounts of about 0.45 to 1 ug was reverse transcribed with random hexamers. Multiplex immunoSEQ PCR targeted 54 Vbeta and 13 Jbeta TCR beta segments. TCRdb itself ran the immunoSEQ multiplex PCR reads through MiXCR, one entry per CDR3 protein. Of about 140,000 distinct CDR3 sequences listed, 85% to 95% are singletons. The CDR3 extends over 13 amino acids. Germline values: CDR1 GTSNPN, CDR2 SVGIG (reference sequence). The V and J ends lost 0 bases and 0 bases respectively, with 4 bases between them. The sequenced material came from CD4+ T cells from PBMCs. The chain employs TRBV30 and TRBJ2-3; D is unresolved. The TCR was taken from a human donor with Susac syndrome. The DNA for the CDR3 is TGTGCCTGGAGTGTCCGGAGCACAGATACGCAGTATTTT. The encoded protein is CAWSVRSTDTQYF.